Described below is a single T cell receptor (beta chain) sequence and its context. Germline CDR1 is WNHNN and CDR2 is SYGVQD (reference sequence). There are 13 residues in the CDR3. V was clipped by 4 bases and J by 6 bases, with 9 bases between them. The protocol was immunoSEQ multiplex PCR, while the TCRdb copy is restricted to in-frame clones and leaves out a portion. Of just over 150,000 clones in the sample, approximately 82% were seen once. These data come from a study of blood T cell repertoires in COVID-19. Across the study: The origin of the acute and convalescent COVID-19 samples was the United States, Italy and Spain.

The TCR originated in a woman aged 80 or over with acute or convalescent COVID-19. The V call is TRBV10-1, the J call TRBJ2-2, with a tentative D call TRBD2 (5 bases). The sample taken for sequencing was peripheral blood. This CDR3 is CASSVASSGELFF. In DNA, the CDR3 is TGCGCCAGCAGTGTAGCGTCGTCCGGGGAGCTGTTTTTT.